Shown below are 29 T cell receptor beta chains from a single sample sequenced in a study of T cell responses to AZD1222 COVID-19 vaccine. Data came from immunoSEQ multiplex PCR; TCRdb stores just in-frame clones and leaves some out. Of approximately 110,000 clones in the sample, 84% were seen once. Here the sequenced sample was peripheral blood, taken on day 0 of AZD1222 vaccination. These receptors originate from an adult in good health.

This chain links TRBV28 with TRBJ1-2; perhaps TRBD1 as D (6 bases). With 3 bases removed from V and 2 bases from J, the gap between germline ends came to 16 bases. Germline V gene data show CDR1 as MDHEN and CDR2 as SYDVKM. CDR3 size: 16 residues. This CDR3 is CASSFPPGTRNYGYTF. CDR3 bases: TGTGCCAGCAGTTTCCCGCCCGGGACACGCAACTATGGCTACACCTTC.

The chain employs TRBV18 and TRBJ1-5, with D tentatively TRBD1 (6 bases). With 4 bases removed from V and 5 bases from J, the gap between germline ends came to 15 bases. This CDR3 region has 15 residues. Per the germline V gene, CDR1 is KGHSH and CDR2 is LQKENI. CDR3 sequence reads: CASSLETGGDQPQHF. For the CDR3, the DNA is TGTGCCAGCTCACTGGAGACAGGAGGGGATCAGCCCCAGCATTTT.

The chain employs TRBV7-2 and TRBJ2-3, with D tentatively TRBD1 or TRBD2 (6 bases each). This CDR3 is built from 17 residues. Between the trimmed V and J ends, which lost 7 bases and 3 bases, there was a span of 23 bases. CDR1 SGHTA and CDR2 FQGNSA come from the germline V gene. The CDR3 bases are TGTGCCAGCACCTTGAGGGGGTATAGCGGCAGAACAGATACGCAGTATTTT. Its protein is CASTLRGYSGRTDTQYF.

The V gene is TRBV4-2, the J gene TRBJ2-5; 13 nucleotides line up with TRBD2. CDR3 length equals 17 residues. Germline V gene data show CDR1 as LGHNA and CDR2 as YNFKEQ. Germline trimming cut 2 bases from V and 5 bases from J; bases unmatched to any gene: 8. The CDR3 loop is CASSQQALAGGVETQYF. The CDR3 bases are TGTGCCAGCAGCCAACAAGCACTAGCGGGAGGGGTTGAGACCCAGTACTTC.

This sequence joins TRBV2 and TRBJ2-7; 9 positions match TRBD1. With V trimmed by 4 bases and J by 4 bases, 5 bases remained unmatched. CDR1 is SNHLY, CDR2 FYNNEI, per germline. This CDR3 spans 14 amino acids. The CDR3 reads CASSVDRGGYEQYF. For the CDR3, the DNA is TGTGCCAGCAGTGTAGACAGGGGGGGATACGAGCAGTACTTC.

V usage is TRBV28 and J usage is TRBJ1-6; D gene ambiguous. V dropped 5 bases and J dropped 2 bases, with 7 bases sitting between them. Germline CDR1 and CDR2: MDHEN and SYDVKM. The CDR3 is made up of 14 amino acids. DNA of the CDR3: TGTGCCAGCAGTCCGGGAACCTATAATTCACCCCTCCACTTT. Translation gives CASSPGTYNSPLHF.

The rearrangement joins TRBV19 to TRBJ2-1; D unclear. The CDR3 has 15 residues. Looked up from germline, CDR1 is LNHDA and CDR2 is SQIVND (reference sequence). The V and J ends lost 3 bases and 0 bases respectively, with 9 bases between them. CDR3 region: CASSIQTDSYNEQFF. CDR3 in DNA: TGTGCCAGTAGTATCCAGACCGACTCCTACAATGAGCAGTTCTTC.

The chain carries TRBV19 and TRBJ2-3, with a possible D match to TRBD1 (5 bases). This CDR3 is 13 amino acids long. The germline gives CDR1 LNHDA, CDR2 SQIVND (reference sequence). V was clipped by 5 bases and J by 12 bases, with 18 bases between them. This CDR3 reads CASSALGQGYQYF. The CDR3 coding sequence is TGTGCCAGTAGTGCATTAGGGCAGGGCTATCAGTATTTT.

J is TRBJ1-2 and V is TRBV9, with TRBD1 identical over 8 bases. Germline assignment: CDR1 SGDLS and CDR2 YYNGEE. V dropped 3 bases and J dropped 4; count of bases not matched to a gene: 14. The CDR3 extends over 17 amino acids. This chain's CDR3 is CASSAEDRAPRGYGYTF. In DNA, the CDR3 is TGTGCCAGCAGCGCTGAGGACAGGGCCCCCCGGGGCTATGGCTACACCTTC. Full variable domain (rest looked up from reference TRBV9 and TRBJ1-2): DSGVTQTPKHLITATGQRVTLRCSPRSGDLSVYWYQQSLDQGLQFLIQYYNGEERAKGNILERFSAQQFPDLHSELNLSSLELGDSALYFCASSAEDRAPRGYGYTFGSGTRLTVV.

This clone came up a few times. CDR3 coding DNA: TGTGCCAGCAGTTTCACGTCCCCGGGCACTGAAGCTTTCTTT. Residues: CASSFTSPGTEAFF. The V and J genes are TRBV28 and TRBJ1-1; the D is unclear. Trimming took 3 bases from V and 4 from J, leaving 12 bases between them. The CDR3 is made up of 14 amino acids. The germline CDR1 and CDR2 sequences are MDHEN and SYDVKM.

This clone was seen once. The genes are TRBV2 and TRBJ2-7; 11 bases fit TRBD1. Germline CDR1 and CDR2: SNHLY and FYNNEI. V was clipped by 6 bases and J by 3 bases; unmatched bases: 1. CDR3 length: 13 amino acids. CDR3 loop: CASRGTGGYEQYF. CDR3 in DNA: TGTGCCAGCAGGGGGACAGGGGGCTACGAGCAGTACTTC.

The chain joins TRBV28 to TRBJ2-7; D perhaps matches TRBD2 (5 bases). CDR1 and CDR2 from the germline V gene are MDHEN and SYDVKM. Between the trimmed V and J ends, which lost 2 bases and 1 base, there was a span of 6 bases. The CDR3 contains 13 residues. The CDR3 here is CASSLGGSYEQYF. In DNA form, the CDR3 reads TGTGCCAGCAGTTTAGGCGGGTCCTACGAGCAGTACTTC.

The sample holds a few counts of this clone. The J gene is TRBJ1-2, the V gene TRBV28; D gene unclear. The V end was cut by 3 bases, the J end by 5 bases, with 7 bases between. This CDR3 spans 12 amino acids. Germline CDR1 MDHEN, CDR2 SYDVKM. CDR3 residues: CASSFEGYGYTF. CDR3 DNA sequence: TGTGCCAGCAGTTTTGAGGGTTATGGCTACACCTTC.

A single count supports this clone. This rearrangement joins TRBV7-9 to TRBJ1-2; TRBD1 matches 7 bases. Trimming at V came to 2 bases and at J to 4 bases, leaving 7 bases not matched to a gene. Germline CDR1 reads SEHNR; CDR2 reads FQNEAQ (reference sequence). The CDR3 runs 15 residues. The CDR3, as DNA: TGTGCCAGCAGCTTATACGGGGACAGCCCCTATGGCTACACCTTC. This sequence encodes CASSLYGDSPYGYTF.

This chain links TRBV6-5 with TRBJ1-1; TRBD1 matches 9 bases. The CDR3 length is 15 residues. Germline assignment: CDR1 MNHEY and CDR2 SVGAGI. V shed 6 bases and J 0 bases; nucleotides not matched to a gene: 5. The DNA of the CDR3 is TGTGCCAGCAGGCGGGGACAGGGTATGAACACTGAAGCTTTCTTT. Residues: CASRRGQGMNTEAFF.

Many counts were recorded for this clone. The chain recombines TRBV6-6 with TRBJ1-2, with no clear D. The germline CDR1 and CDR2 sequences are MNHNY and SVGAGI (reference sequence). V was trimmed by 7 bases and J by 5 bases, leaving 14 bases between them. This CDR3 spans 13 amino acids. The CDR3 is CASNLDRQYGYTF. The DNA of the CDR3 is TGTGCCAGCAACTTGGACCGCCAATATGGCTACACCTTC.

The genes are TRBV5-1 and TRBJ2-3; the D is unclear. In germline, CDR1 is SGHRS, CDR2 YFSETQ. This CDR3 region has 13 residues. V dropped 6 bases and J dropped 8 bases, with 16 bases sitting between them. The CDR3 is CASTGLDKTTQYF. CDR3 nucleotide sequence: TGCGCCAGCACCGGGCTAGACAAAACTACGCAGTATTTT.

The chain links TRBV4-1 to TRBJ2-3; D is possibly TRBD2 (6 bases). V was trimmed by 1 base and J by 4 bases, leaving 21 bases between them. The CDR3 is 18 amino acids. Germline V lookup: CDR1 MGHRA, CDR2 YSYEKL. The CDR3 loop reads CASSQAYNPGVHPDTQYF. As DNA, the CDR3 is TGCGCCAGCAGCCAAGCGTATAATCCGGGAGTCCACCCAGATACGCAGTATTTT.

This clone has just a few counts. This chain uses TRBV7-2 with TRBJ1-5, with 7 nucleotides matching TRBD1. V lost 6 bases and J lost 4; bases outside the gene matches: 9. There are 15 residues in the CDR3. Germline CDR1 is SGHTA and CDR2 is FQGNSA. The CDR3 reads CASSPQGVSNQPQHF. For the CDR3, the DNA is TGTGCCAGCAGTCCTCAGGGGGTCTCAAATCAGCCCCAGCATTTT.

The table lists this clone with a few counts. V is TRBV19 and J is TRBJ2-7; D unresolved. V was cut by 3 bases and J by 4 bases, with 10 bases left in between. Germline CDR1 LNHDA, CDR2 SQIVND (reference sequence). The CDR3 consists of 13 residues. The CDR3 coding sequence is TGTGCCAGTAGTATTACTGTAGGTTACGAGCAGTACTTC. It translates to CASSITVGYEQYF.

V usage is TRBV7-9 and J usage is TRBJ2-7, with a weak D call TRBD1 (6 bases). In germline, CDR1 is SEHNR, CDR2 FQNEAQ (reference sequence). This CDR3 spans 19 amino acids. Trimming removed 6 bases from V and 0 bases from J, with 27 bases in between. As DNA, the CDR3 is TGTGCCAGCAGTGTGGTCGGGTCGAACCCACCAGGGGACTCCTACGAGCAGTACTTC. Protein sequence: CASSVVGSNPPGDSYEQYF.

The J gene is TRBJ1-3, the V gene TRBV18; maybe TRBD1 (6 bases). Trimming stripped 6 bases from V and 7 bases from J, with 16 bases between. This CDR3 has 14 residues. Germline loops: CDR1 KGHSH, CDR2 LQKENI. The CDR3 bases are TGTGCCAGCTCTTTACAGGGATATATGAACACCATATATTTT. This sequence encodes CASSLQGYMNTIYF.

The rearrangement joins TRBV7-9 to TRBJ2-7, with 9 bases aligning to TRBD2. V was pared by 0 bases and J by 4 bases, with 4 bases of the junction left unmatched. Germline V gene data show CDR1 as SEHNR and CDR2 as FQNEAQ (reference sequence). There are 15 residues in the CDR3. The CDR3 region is CASSLAVTSGYEQYF. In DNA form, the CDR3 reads TGTGCCAGCAGCTTAGCGGTGACTAGCGGATACGAGCAGTACTTC.

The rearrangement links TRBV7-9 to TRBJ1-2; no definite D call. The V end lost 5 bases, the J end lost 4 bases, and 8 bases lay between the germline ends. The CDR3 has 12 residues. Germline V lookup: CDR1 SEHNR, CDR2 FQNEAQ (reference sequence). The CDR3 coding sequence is TGTGCCAGCAGCCAACTTTCCTATGGCTACACCTTC. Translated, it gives CASSQLSYGYTF.

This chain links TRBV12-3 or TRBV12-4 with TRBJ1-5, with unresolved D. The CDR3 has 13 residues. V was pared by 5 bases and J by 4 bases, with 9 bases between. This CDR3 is CASSTGRNQPQHF. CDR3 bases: TGTGCCAGCAGTACCGGACGGAATCAGCCCCAGCATTTT.

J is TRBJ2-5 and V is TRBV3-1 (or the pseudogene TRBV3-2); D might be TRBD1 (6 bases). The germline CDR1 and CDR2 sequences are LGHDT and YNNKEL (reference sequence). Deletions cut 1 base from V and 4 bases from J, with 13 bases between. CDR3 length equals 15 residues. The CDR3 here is CASSQGPQGRETQYF. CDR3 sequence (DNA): TGTGCCAGCAGCCAAGGTCCACAGGGTAGAGAGACCCAGTACTTC.

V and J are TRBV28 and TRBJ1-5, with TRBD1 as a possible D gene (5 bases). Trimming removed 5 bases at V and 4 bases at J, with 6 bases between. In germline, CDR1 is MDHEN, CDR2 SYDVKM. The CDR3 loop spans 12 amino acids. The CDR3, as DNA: TGTGCCAGCAGTCAGGGAAATCAGCCCCAGCATTTT. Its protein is CASSQGNQPQHF.

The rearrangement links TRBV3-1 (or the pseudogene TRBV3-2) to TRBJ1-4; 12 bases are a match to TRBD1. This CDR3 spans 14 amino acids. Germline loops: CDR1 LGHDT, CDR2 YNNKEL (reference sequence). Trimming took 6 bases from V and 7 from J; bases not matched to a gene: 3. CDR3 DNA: TGTGCCAGCAGGGGGACAGGGGGCGGTGAAAAACTGTTTTTT. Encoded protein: CASRGTGGGEKLFF.

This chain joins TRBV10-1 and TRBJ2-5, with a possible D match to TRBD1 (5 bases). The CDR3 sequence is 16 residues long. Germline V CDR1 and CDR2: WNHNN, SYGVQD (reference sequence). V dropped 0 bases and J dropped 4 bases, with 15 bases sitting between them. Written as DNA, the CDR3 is TGCGCCAGCAGTGAGTCGGCAGGGCGGTTCGCAGAGACCCAGTACTTC. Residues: CASSESAGRFAETQYF.